This is a list of T cell receptor beta chains from one sample in a study of T cell repertoires in cytomegalovirus infection. TCRdb used MiXCR to reprocess the reads, holding one entry per CDR3 protein. The sample consists of about 240,000 distinct CDR3 sequences, 6% to 8% of them appearing once. Sequencing input: PBMCs. Every receptor here comes from a human donor in good health (CMV status not recorded). Some clones in this sample may be carry-over from other donors' samples. CDR3s include the opening cysteine and the closing phenylalanine or tryptophan. The D gene is left open where the match is weak. Size is stated for part of the rows, as once, few or many counts, or as a class when the clone is expanded.

D: TRBD2
V: TRBV20-1
length: 14
size: many
J: TRBJ2-7
CDR3: CSASIAGYSYEQYF
DNA: TGCAGTGCTAGTATAGCGGGGTATTCCTACGAGCAGTACTTC

D: TRBD1
V: TRBV19
length: 12
size: many
J: TRBJ2-7
CDR3: CASIGTGGEQYF
DNA: TGTGCCAGTATCGGGACAGGGGGCGAGCAGTACTTC

D: .
V: TRBV20-1
length: 14
size: many
J: TRBJ1-2
CDR3: CSARPKTAGDGYTF
DNA: TGCAGTGCTAGACCAAAAACGGCAGGGGATGGCTACACCTTC

D: TRBD1
V: TRBV20-1
length: 12
size: few
J: TRBJ2-1
CDR3: CSSTDRANEQFF
DNA: TGCAGCAGCACGGACAGGGCCAATGAGCAGTTCTTC

D: .
V: TRBV20-1
length: 14
size: .
J: TRBJ1-1
CDR3: CSARSEGLNTEAFF
DNA: TGCAGTGCTAGATCGGAAGGTTTGAACACTGAAGCTTTCTTT

D: TRBD1
V: TRBV20-1
length: 15
size: many
J: TRBJ2-3
CDR3: CSARDWGQFTDTQYF
DNA: TGCAGTGCTAGAGATTGGGGACAGTTCACAGATACGCAGTATTTT

D: TRBD2
V: TRBV7-2
length: 23
size: many
J: TRBJ2-4
CDR3: CASSLRPVASGGAGGTAKNIQYF
DNA: TGTGCCAGCAGCTTAAGACCTGTGGCTAGCGGGGGGGCCGGTGGGACGGCCAAAAACATTCAGTACTTC

D: .
V: TRBV7-2
length: 16
size: many
J: TRBJ2-2
CDR3: CASSLTLATNTGELFF
DNA: TGTGCCAGCAGCTTAACGCTAGCGACGAACACCGGGGAGCTGTTTTTT

D: .
V: TRBV7-2
length: 15
size: many
J: TRBJ1-5
CDR3: CASSLTGNSNQPQHF
DNA: TGTGCCAGCAGCTTGACGGGTAATAGCAATCAGCCCCAGCATTTT

D: .
V: TRBV7-2
length: 14
size: many
J: TRBJ1-2
CDR3: CASSLASREDGYTF
DNA: TGTGCCAGCAGCTTAGCGAGCAGGGAGGATGGCTACACCTTC

D: TRBD2
V: TRBV4-2
length: 18
size: many
J: TRBJ2-3
CDR3: CASSQNAASGLITDTQYF
DNA: TGTGCCAGCAGCCAAAACGCAGCTAGCGGGCTTATCACAGATACGCAGTATTTT

D: .
V: TRBV29-1
length: 12
size: many
J: TRBJ2-7
CDR3: CSVEGRGYEQYF
DNA: TGCAGCGTTGAGGGCCGAGGCTACGAGCAGTACTTC

D: .
V: TRBV7-2
length: 12
size: many
J: TRBJ2-7
CDR3: CASSVQRYEQYF
DNA: TGTGCCAGCAGTGTGCAGCGCTACGAGCAGTACTTC

D: .
V: TRBV6-2/TRBV6-3
length: 13
size: .
J: TRBJ2-5
CDR3: CASSADPGETQYF
DNA: TGTGCCAGCAGCGCGGACCCCGGAGAGACCCAGTACTTC

D: TRBD2
V: TRBV4-1
length: 15
size: many
J: TRBJ2-4
CDR3: CASSQRGLVKNIQYF
DNA: TGCGCCAGCAGCCAGAGGGGACTAGTCAAAAACATTCAGTACTTC

D: .
V: TRBV5-4
length: 13
size: .
J: TRBJ2-5
CDR3: CASSFERGETQYF
DNA: TGTGCCAGCAGCTTTGAACGGGGGGAGACCCAGTACTTC

D: .
V: TRBV6-4
length: 14
size: many
J: TRBJ1-6
CDR3: CASRTGTDNSPLHF
DNA: TGTGCCAGCAGGACCGGGACCGACAATTCACCCCTCCACTTT

D: .
V: TRBV6-2/TRBV6-3
length: 16
size: .
J: TRBJ2-1
CDR3: CASSYSLALNANEQFF
DNA: TGTGCCAGCAGTTACAGTCTAGCCCTCAATGCGAATGAGCAGTTCTTC

D: TRBD2
V: TRBV4-3
length: 19
size: .
J: TRBJ2-3
CDR3: CASSQDLSGEPTSTDTQYF
DNA: TGCGCCAGCAGCCAAGACCTTAGCGGGGAGCCAACTAGCACAGATACGCAGTATTTT

D: .
V: TRBV15
length: 17
size: many
J: TRBJ2-6
CDR3: CATSSPSGVSGANVLTF
DNA: TGTGCCACCAGCAGTCCCTCAGGAGTCTCTGGGGCCAACGTCCTGACTTTC

D: TRBD1
V: TRBV18
length: 14
size: many
J: TRBJ1-1
CDR3: CASSLRQGNTEAFF
DNA: TGTGCCAGCTCACTTCGACAGGGCAACACTGAAGCTTTCTTT

D: .
V: TRBV4-3
length: 18
size: many
J: TRBJ1-1
CDR3: CASSQDIGSSSMNTEAFF
DNA: TGCGCCAGCAGCCAAGATATCGGGAGCTCCTCTATGAACACTGAAGCTTTCTTT

D: TRBD1
V: TRBV6-5
length: 15
size: few
J: TRBJ2-5
CDR3: CASSRDRAIQETQYF
DNA: TGTGCCAGCAGCCGGGACAGGGCGATCCAAGAGACCCAGTACTTC

D: TRBD1
V: TRBV14
length: 16
size: .
J: TRBJ1-1
CDR3: CASSQDQGRGPTEAFF
DNA: TGTGCCAGCAGCCAAGATCAGGGAAGGGGGCCTACTGAAGCTTTCTTT

D: TRBD1
V: TRBV7-2
length: 14
size: many
J: TRBJ1-2
CDR3: CASSVSGTGEGYTF
DNA: TGTGCCAGCAGCGTGTCCGGGACAGGGGAGGGCTACACCTTC

D: .
V: TRBV29-1
length: 13
size: many
J: TRBJ1-6
CDR3: CSVQPDSNSPLHF
DNA: TGCAGCGTCCAGCCCGACTCCAATTCACCCCTCCACTTT

D: .
V: TRBV15
length: 12
size: many
J: TRBJ1-5
CDR3: CATSRDSQPQHF
DNA: TGTGCCACCAGCCGAGATAGTCAGCCCCAGCATTTT

D: .
V: TRBV7-2
length: 14
size: many
J: TRBJ1-1
CDR3: CASSLVSQGAEAFF
DNA: TGTGCCAGCAGCTTAGTGAGCCAAGGCGCTGAAGCTTTCTTT